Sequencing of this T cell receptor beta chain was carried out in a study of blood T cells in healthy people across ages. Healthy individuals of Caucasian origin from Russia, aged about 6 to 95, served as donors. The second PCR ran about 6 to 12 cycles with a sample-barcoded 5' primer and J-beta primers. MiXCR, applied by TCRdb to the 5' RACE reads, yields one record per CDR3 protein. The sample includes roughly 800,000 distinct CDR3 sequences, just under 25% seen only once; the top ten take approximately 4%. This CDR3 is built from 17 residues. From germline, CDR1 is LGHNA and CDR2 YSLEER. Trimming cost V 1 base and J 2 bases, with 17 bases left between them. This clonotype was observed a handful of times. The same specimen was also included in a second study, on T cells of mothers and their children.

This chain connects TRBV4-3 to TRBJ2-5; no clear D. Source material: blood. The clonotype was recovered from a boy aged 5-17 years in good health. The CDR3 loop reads CASSQVVRSLDQETQYF. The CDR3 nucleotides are TGCGCCAGCAGCCAAGTAGTCAGATCCCTAGATCAAGAGACCCAGTACTTC.